This TCR beta chain was recorded in a study of CD8 T cells in ankylosing spondylitis. Regarding the study as a whole: What appeared characteristic of ankylosing spondylitis blood was a TCR beta motif of seven to nine highly homologous variants.

V was clipped by 3 bases and J by 4 bases; unmatched bases: 12. This CDR3 has 16 residues. The germline CDR1 and CDR2 sequences are KGHSH and LQKENI. This clonotype came up many times. Its specificity is not known. TCRdb ran MiXCR on the 5' RACE reads and lists one entry per CDR3 protein. The repertoire holds some 220,000 distinct CDR3 sequences, 10% to 13% seen once, with 2% to 3% in the top ten. This TCR was recovered from a male donor with ankylosing spondylitis or in good health (not recorded which). The sequencing sample was made of blood, either unsorted or a sorted T cell fraction (not recorded which). The V call is TRBV18, the J call TRBJ2-7; 7 nucleotides match TRBD1. The CDR3 region is CASSPITGDIRYEQYF. DNA for the CDR3: TGTGCCAGCTCACCTATAACAGGGGATATCCGTTACGAGCAGTACTTC. The variable domain in full, completed from reference TRBV18 and TRBJ2-7, reads NAGVMQNPRHLVRRRGQEARLRCSPMKGHSHVYWYRQLPEEGLKFMVYLQKENIIDESGMPKERFSAEFPKEGPSILRIQQVVRGDSAAYFCASSPITGDIRYEQYFGPGTRLTVT.